This TCR beta chain emerged from a study of identical twins. This clonotype turned up a few times. Trimming took off 0 bases at V and 5 bases at J, with 12 bases between the two ends. CDR1 and CDR2 (germline): MGHRA, YSYEKL. CDR3 length: 15 amino acids. Unique molecular identifiers were present on cDNA, and template switching added a universal primer site. In TCRdb, the 5' RACE reads were re-called with MiXCR into one record per CDR3 protein. Here the sample spans 1.5 million to 2 million distinct CDR3 sequences, around 29% being singletons. This chain joins TRBV4-1 and TRBJ2-3; no reliable D call. The clonotype was recovered from a newborn girl in good health. The sample was cord blood. CDR3 amino acids: CASSQDRGAGDTQYF. The DNA for the CDR3 is TGCGCCAGCAGCCAAGATCGTGGAGCCGGAGATACGCAGTATTTT.